This T cell receptor beta chain was identified during a study of blood T cell repertoires in COVID-19. Trimming shortened V by 7 bases and J by 7 bases, and 6 bases separated the two germline ends. The germline gives CDR1 KGHDR, CDR2 SFDVKD. CDR3 length equals 11 residues. The table came from immunoSEQ multiplex PCR; TCRdb's copy has only in-frame clones and leaves some out. The sample lists a few hundred thousand clones, around 90% seen once, with around 4.5% in the top ten. Sequences were obtained from PBMCs or T cells enriched from blood (not recorded which). The chain employs TRBV24-1 and TRBJ2-2; no reliable D call. The origin of this receptor is a woman under 30 with acute COVID-19. CDR3 protein: CATSTGGELFF. CDR3 coding DNA: TGTGCCACCAGCACGGGCGGGGAGCTGTTTTTT.